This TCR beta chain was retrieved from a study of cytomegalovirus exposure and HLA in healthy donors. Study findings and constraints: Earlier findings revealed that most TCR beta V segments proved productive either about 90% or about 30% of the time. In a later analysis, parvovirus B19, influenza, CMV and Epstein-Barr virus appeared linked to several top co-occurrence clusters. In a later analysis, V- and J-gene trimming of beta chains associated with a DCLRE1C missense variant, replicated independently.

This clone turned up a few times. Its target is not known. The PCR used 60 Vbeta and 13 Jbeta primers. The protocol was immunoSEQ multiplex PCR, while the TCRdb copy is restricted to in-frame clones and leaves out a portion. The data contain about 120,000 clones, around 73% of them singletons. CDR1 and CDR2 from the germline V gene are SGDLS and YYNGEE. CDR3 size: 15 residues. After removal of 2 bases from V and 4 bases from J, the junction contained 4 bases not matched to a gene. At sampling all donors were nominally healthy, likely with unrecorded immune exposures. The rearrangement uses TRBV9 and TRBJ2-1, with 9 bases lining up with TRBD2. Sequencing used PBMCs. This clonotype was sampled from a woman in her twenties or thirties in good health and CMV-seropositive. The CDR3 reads CASSVSGGNYNEQFF. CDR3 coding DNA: TGTGCCAGCAGCGTTAGCGGGGGTAATTACAATGAGCAGTTCTTC. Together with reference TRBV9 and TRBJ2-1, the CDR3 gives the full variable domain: DSGVTQTPKHLITATGQRVTLRCSPRSGDLSVYWYQQSLDQGLQFLIQYYNGEERAKGNILERFSAQQFPDLHSELNLSSLELGDSALYFCASSVSGGNYNEQFFGPGTRLTVL.